The 22 T cell receptor beta chains given below trace back to one sample, sequenced in a study of identical twins. TCRdb used MiXCR to reprocess the 5' RACE reads, holding one entry per CDR3 protein. The profile shows some 900,000 distinct CDR3 sequences, approximately 13% of them singletons. These same records also appear under a second study, on yellow fever vaccine responses in identical twins.

The sample was PBMCs. The receptor set was obtained from a woman in her late teens or twenties in good health.

The chain uses TRBV6-1 and TRBJ2-4; D possibly corresponds to TRBD1 (5 bases). V was shortened by 6 bases and J by 6 bases, with 15 bases between the two germline ends. CDR3 length: 14 amino acids. Germline loops: CDR1 MNHNS, CDR2 SASEGT. The CDR3 DNA reads as TGTGCCAGCAGCCAGGGCGCGTGGGGAAACATTCAGTACTTC. Residues: CASSQGAWGNIQYF.

The chain uses TRBV6-1 and TRBJ2-2; D gene ambiguous. The CDR3 is made up of 14 amino acids. Trimming took off 10 bases at V and 0 bases at J, with 12 bases between the two ends. Germline CDR1 is MNHNS and CDR2 is SASEGT. The CDR3 is CATAAVANTGELFF. The CDR3 nucleotides are TGTGCCACAGCCGCTGTGGCGAACACCGGGGAGCTGTTTTTT.

For this clonotype: The CDR3 end shows no conserved phenylalanine or tryptophan, and so a read error is likely. The chain couples TRBV5-6 to TRBJ1-2; D uncertain. Germline lookup yields CDR1 SGHDT and CDR2 YYEEEE. V was cut by 4 bases and J by 4 bases, with 20 bases left in between. This CDR3 spans 16 amino acids. The CDR3 DNA reads as TGTGCCAGCAGCAGCTTGGATTTTCGAGCCGGCTATGGCTACACCCTC. Translating gives CASSSLDFRAGYGYTL.

This chain uses TRBV12-3 or TRBV12-4 with TRBJ2-4; maybe TRBD2 (6 bases). The CDR3 is 16 residues long. V was clipped by 3 bases and J by 0 bases, with 12 bases between them. The DNA of the CDR3 is TGTGCCAGCAGTTTCGGGACTCCAATAGCCAAAAACATTCAGTACTTC. Translated, it gives CASSFGTPIAKNIQYF.

The chain is built from TRBV24-1 and TRBJ1-1; no clear D. V was clipped by 5 bases and J by 7 bases, with 10 bases between them. The CDR3 is 12 amino acids. Germline assignment: CDR1 KGHDR and CDR2 SFDVKD. Written as DNA, the CDR3 is TGTGCCACCAGTGGGCACGACCTTGAAGCTTTCTTT. This translates into CATSGHDLEAFF.

The sample holds many counts of this clonotype. This chain uses TRBV12-3 or TRBV12-4 with TRBJ1-1, with TRBD1 identical over 7 bases. The CDR3 has 14 amino acids. After removal of 7 bases from V and 0 bases from J, the junction contained 5 bases not matched to a gene. The CDR3 loop reads CASNRQGMNTEAFF. Here the CDR3 DNA reads TGTGCCAGCAATAGACAGGGTATGAACACTGAAGCTTTCTTT.

This clonotype was observed many times. V is TRBV12-3 or TRBV12-4 and J is TRBJ2-4, with 10 bases fitting TRBD2. CDR3 length: 14 residues. The J segment lost 7 bases and the V segment lost 8 bases, leaving 8 bases of the junction unmatched. CDR3 loop: CASWGGLAMNIQYF. The CDR3 DNA follows: TGTGCCAGCTGGGGGGGACTAGCGATGAACATTCAGTACTTC.

The chain recombines TRBV27 with TRBJ2-7; TRBD1 matches at 9 bases. With V trimmed by 4 bases and J by 4 bases, 8 bases remained unmatched. Germline V gene sequence: CDR1 MNHEY, CDR2 SMNVEV (reference sequence). The CDR3 has 15 residues. The CDR3 protein is CASSSIGTGPYEQYF. The CDR3 DNA reads as TGTGCCAGCAGTTCGATAGGGACAGGGCCTTACGAGCAGTACTTC.

This clonotype was seen only a few times. The V call is TRBV9, the J call TRBJ2-1; no clear D gene. CDR1 and CDR2 (germline): SGDLS, YYNGEE. This CDR3 is 17 amino acids long. Trimming shortened V by 7 bases and J by 4 bases, and 24 bases separated the two germline ends. The CDR3 sequence: CASVMGGSAKAYNEQFF. CDR3 coding DNA: TGTGCCAGCGTCATGGGTGGGTCAGCGAAAGCTTACAATGAGCAGTTCTTC.

J is TRBJ1-1 and V is TRBV19; D remains ambiguous. V lost 3 bases to trimming and J lost 8 bases, with 19 bases between them. The CDR3 sequence is 15 residues long. Per germline, CDR1 LNHDA and CDR2 SQIVND (reference sequence). CDR3 coding DNA: TGTGCCAGTAGTATTGCTTCATCGATCGGGCAGGAAGCTTTCTTT. This gives the protein CASSIASSIGQEAFF.

The chain employs TRBV5-6 and TRBJ2-2; no clear D gene. Germline V gene lookup returns CDR1 SGHDT and CDR2 YYEEEE. Trimming left V 4 bases short and J 3 bases short, with 7 bases between. The length of the CDR3 is 13 residues. CDR3 residues: CASSKQYTGELFF. CDR3 in DNA: TGTGCCAGCAGCAAACAGTACACCGGGGAGCTGTTTTTT.

This chain joins TRBV27 and TRBJ2-1; possible D gene TRBD1, 6 bases. Germline values: CDR1 MNHEY, CDR2 SMNVEV (reference sequence). CDR3 length: 15 residues. V was clipped by 4 bases and J by 5 bases, with 15 bases between them. The CDR3: CASSWASGAHNEQFF. CDR3 bases: TGTGCCAGCAGTTGGGCTTCAGGGGCACACAATGAGCAGTTCTTC.

In its sample, this clonotype was seen many times. The chain carries TRBV5-1 and TRBJ2-3, with 7 bases matching TRBD1. The CDR3 covers 15 residues. CDR1 and CDR2 (germline): SGHRS, YFSETQ. Trimming cost V 4 bases and J 4 bases; bases outside gene matches: 9. The CDR3 loop is CASSMTGPQADTQYF. CDR3 bases: TGCGCCAGCAGCATGACAGGGCCACAAGCAGATACGCAGTATTTT.

The CDR3 sequence is CASSLEGRRVGYEQYF. In nucleotides, the CDR3 is TGCGCCAGCAGCTTGGAGGGGAGGAGGGTCGGCTACGAGCAGTACTTC. The V call is TRBV5-1, the J call TRBJ2-7; D may be TRBD2 (6 bases). This CDR3 is 16 amino acids long. V was clipped by 0 bases and J by 3 bases, with 16 bases between them. Looked up from germline, CDR1 is SGHRS and CDR2 is YFSETQ.

Only a few counts were recorded for this clonotype. The CDR3 spells CATRDSAGTQYF. CDR3 bases: TGTGCCACACGGGACAGTGCAGGTACGCAGTATTTT. The chain is built from TRBV24-1 and TRBJ2-3; TRBD1 matches 7 bases. Germline lookup yields CDR1 KGHDR and CDR2 SFDVKD. CDR3 size: 12 residues. The ends lost 10 bases at V and 8 bases at J; junction bases unmatched: 8.

The chain couples TRBV4-1 to TRBJ1-3; D is unresolved. Germline CDR1 is MGHRA and CDR2 is YSYEKL. The V and J ends lost 0 bases and 2 bases respectively, with 8 bases between them. This CDR3 comprises 15 residues. Written as DNA, the CDR3 is TGCGCCAGCAGCCAAGATCGGGCTGCTGGAAACACCATATATTTT. This gives the protein CASSQDRAAGNTIYF.

The chain has TRBV5-1 and TRBJ2-1; TRBD1 agrees at 7 bases. Germline CDR1 SGHRS, CDR2 YFSETQ. The CDR3 consists of 17 residues. The junction had 14 bases not matched to a gene; V was cut back by 1 base and J by 7 bases. CDR3: CASSLIYRGRLGNEQFF. The CDR3 DNA reads TGCGCCAGCAGCTTGATTTACAGGGGACGACTTGGAAATGAGCAGTTCTTC.

The table lists this clonotype with a few counts. The V gene is TRBV15, the J gene TRBJ2-7; possibly TRBD1 for D (5 bases). Trimming shortened V by 1 base and J by 3 bases, and 13 bases separated the two germline ends. The CDR3 runs to 15 residues. Germline values: CDR1 LNHNV, CDR2 YYDKDF (reference sequence). The CDR3 DNA sequence: TGTGCCACCAGCAGAGTCAGGGTGAACATCTACGAGCAGTACGTC. Its translation is CATSRVRVNIYEQYV.

V gene TRBV12-3 or TRBV12-4 combines with J gene TRBJ2-5; no reliable D call. The CDR3 is 14 residues long. V was trimmed by 3 bases and J by 1 base, leaving 9 bases between them. DNA of the CDR3: TGTGCCAGCAGTTTTTGGGCGAGCCAAGAGACCCAGTACTTC. Its protein is CASSFWASQETQYF.

Only a few counts were recorded for this clonotype. J is TRBJ2-2 and V is TRBV6-1; possibly TRBD1 for D (6 bases). CDR1 and CDR2 (germline): MNHNS, SASEGT. V gave up 9 bases and J gave up 1 base, with 15 bases separating them. This CDR3 contains 15 residues. DNA for the CDR3: TGTGCCAGTTCTACAGGGTTTGGGAACACCGGGGAGCTGTTTTTT. As protein: CASSTGFGNTGELFF.

The chain has TRBV20-1 and TRBJ1-6; the D gene is possibly TRBD1 (5 bases). V was trimmed by 1 base and J by 5 bases, leaving 6 bases between them. This CDR3 is 13 amino acids long. Germline V gene sequence: CDR1 DFQATT, CDR2 SNEGSKA (reference sequence). CDR3 sequence: CSARGRDNSPLHF. The CDR3 DNA reads as TGCAGTGCTAGAGGCAGGGATAATTCACCCCTCCACTTT.

In its sample, this clonotype was seen a few times. V gene TRBV12-3 or TRBV12-4 combines with J gene TRBJ2-3; 12 bases map to TRBD2. V lost 6 bases and J lost 6; bases outside the gene matches: 13. The CDR3 covers 17 residues. CDR3 bases: TGTGCCAGCAGCCCCCCGACTAGCGGGAGAGGGGGGGATACGCAGTATTTT. Its protein is CASSPPTSGRGGDTQYF.